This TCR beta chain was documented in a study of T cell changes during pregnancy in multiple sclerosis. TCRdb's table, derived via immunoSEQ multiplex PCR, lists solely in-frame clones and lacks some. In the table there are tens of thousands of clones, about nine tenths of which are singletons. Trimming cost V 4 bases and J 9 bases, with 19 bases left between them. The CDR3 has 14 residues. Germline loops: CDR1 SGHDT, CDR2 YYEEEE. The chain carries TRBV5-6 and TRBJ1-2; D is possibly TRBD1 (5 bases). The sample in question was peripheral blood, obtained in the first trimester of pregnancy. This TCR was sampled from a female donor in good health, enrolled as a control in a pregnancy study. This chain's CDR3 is CASSPEDSQASYTF. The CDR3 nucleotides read TGTGCCAGCAGCCCGGAAGACAGCCAGGCAAGCTACACCTTC.